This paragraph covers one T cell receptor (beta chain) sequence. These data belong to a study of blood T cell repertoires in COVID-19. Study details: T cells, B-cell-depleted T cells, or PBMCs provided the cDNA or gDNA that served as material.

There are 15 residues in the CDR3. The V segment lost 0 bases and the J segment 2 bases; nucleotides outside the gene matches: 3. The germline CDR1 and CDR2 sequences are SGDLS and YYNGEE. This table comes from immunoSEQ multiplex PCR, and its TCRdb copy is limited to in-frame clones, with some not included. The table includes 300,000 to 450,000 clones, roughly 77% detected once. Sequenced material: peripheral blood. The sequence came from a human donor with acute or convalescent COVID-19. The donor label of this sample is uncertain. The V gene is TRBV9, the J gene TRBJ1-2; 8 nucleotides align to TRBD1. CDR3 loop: CASSVDYRGNYGYTF. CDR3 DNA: TGTGCCAGCAGCGTAGACTACAGGGGGAACTATGGCTACACCTTC.